This entry concerns a single T cell receptor (beta chain). The antigen is not known. The data are from a study of vaccination effects on CD4 cells after COVID-19. Overall study context: The culture medium for a few million PBMC per well included around 10 IU/ml IL-2 and around 9.8 ug/ml peptides.

Study-wide results and limits: Both infection-induced and vaccine-induced clones contracted markedly at late post-vaccination timepoints.

V gave up 3 bases and J gave up 6 bases, with 8 bases separating them. The CDR3 covers 13 residues. Per germline, CDR1 SGHDN and CDR2 FVKESK. When around 10 days of culture had elapsed, CD4+ T cells were isolated. Researchers swapped half the medium for IL-2 medium on both days 3 and 7. Measured with immunoSEQ multiplex PCR; TCRdb has only the in-frame clones, and not every one. The sample has about 46,000 clones; around 70% are singletons. The receptor was derived from a human donor who had a prior SARS-CoV-2 infection. The source material was CD4+ T cells from PBMCs cultured without peptide, sampled before COVID-19 vaccination. The chain uses TRBV14 and TRBJ2-2; D is unresolved. The CDR3 nucleotides are TGTGCCAGCAGCCAGAGCTATCCCGGGGAGCTGTTTTTT. Its translation: CASSQSYPGELFF.